The next 9 T cell receptor beta chains were all read from a single sample in a study of beta chain features in type 1 diabetes (dated 2018 in TCRdb). The library was obtained by the immunoSEQ multiplex PCR assay. The High Capacity cDNA Reverse Transcription Kit was used to reverse transcribe all of the isolated RNA, meaning that expressed TCRB transcripts were what got sequenced. Not all clones reach the TCRdb copy of this immuneACCESS table, which keeps in-frame sequences only. Checked studies attribute under half of the gap to unresolved V genes and leave the rest unexplained. Across this sample there are around 350,000 clones, with around an eighth seen only once. Of the sample, 0.017% falls within the top ten clones. Sequenced material: naive CD4+ T cells from blood. The intended sense of this specimen's cell subset or site label: true naive CD4+ T cells. These receptors all stem from a man younger than 35 in good health.

This clone was counted between two and nine times. This chain connects TRBV10-3 to TRBJ2-7; 10 nucleotides line up with TRBD1. The CDR3 totals 16 residues. From germline, CDR1 is ENHRY and CDR2 SYGVKD. With 3 bases clipped from V and 5 bases from J, the junction kept 10 bases outside the gene matches. The DNA for the CDR3 is TGTGCCATCAGTGATTCCCAGCAGGGACAGGGGAACGAGCAGTACTTC. As protein: CAISDSQQGQGNEQYF.

This clone was observed a handful of times. CDR3 residues: CSVEPVQGQPQHF. The CDR3 region has the DNA TGCAGCGTTGAACCCGTTCAGGGTCAGCCCCAGCATTTT. The genes are TRBV29-1 and TRBJ1-5; TRBD1 is a possible D gene (5 bases). The CDR3 has 13 residues. Trimming removed 2 bases from V and 6 bases from J, with 11 bases in between. CDR1 and CDR2 from the germline V gene are SQVTM and ANQGSEA.

This clone was observed a handful of times. The J gene is TRBJ1-2, the V gene TRBV7-8; 8 nucleotides match TRBD1. The trim removed 3 bases at V and 8 bases at J, leaving 14 bases unmatched. Germline-derived CDR1 and CDR2 are SGHVS and FQNEAQ. The CDR3 contains 16 residues. The CDR3 region is CASSFSGTGISYGYTF. The CDR3 DNA follows: TGTGCCAGCAGCTTTTCAGGGACAGGCATATCTTACGGCTACACCTTC.

The chain carries TRBV29-1 and TRBJ2-7, with D hard to call. The length of the CDR3 is 13 residues. The V end was cut by 1 base, the J end by 3 bases, with 10 bases between. The germline CDR1 and CDR2 sequences are SQVTM and ANQGSEA. This chain's CDR3 is CSVEGSTDYEQYF. Here the CDR3 DNA reads TGCAGCGTTGAAGGCAGCACAGACTACGAGCAGTACTTC.

The rearrangement joins TRBV28 to TRBJ2-7; the D gene is possibly TRBD2 (5 bases). CDR1 is MDHEN, CDR2 SYDVKM, per germline. Deletions cut 4 bases from V and 0 bases from J, with 13 bases between. The CDR3 is made up of 15 amino acids. The chain's CDR3 is CASSSERTVSYEQYF. The CDR3 region has the DNA TGTGCCAGCAGTTCCGAGCGGACGGTCTCCTACGAGCAGTACTTC.

Only a few counts were recorded for this clone. CDR3 amino acids: CASSPASGGIRYNEQFF. CDR3 coding DNA: TGTGCCAGCAGCCCCGCTAGCGGGGGGATAAGATACAATGAGCAGTTCTTC. The chain recombines TRBV7-2 with TRBJ2-1; 11 positions match TRBD2. The V gene's germline CDR1 is SGHTA and CDR2 FQGNSA. This CDR3 spans 17 amino acids. J gave up 4 bases and V 5 bases, and 10 bases lay outside the gene matches.

This chain joins TRBV7-2 and TRBJ2-7; no definite D call. This CDR3 contains 13 residues. In germline, CDR1 is SGHTA, CDR2 FQGNSA. V was shortened by 4 bases and J by 3 bases, with 10 bases between the two germline ends. The CDR3 DNA follows: TGTGCCAGCAGCTCAGAGGCATTCTACGAGCAGTACTTC. Protein: CASSSEAFYEQYF.

The chain recombines TRBV5-6 with TRBJ1-6; 9 nucleotides align to TRBD1. The junction had 4 bases not matched to a gene; V was cut back by 3 bases and J by 6 bases. This CDR3 is 15 amino acids long. Germline V gene data show CDR1 as SGHDT and CDR2 as YYEEEE. The CDR3 DNA reads as TGTGCCAGCAGCTACCGGGACAGGGCTAATTCACCCCTCCACTTT. Protein: CASSYRDRANSPLHF.

This rearrangement joins TRBV15 to TRBJ2-5; 10 bases agree with TRBD1. Germline V lookup: CDR1 LNHNV, CDR2 YYDKDF (reference sequence). The CDR3 is made up of 16 amino acids. With 2 bases clipped from V and 5 bases from J, the junction kept 8 bases outside the gene matches. The CDR3, as DNA: TGTGCCACCAGCAGACTCGGACAGGGGGTGCGGGAGACCCAGTACTTC. Translation: CATSRLGQGVRETQYF.